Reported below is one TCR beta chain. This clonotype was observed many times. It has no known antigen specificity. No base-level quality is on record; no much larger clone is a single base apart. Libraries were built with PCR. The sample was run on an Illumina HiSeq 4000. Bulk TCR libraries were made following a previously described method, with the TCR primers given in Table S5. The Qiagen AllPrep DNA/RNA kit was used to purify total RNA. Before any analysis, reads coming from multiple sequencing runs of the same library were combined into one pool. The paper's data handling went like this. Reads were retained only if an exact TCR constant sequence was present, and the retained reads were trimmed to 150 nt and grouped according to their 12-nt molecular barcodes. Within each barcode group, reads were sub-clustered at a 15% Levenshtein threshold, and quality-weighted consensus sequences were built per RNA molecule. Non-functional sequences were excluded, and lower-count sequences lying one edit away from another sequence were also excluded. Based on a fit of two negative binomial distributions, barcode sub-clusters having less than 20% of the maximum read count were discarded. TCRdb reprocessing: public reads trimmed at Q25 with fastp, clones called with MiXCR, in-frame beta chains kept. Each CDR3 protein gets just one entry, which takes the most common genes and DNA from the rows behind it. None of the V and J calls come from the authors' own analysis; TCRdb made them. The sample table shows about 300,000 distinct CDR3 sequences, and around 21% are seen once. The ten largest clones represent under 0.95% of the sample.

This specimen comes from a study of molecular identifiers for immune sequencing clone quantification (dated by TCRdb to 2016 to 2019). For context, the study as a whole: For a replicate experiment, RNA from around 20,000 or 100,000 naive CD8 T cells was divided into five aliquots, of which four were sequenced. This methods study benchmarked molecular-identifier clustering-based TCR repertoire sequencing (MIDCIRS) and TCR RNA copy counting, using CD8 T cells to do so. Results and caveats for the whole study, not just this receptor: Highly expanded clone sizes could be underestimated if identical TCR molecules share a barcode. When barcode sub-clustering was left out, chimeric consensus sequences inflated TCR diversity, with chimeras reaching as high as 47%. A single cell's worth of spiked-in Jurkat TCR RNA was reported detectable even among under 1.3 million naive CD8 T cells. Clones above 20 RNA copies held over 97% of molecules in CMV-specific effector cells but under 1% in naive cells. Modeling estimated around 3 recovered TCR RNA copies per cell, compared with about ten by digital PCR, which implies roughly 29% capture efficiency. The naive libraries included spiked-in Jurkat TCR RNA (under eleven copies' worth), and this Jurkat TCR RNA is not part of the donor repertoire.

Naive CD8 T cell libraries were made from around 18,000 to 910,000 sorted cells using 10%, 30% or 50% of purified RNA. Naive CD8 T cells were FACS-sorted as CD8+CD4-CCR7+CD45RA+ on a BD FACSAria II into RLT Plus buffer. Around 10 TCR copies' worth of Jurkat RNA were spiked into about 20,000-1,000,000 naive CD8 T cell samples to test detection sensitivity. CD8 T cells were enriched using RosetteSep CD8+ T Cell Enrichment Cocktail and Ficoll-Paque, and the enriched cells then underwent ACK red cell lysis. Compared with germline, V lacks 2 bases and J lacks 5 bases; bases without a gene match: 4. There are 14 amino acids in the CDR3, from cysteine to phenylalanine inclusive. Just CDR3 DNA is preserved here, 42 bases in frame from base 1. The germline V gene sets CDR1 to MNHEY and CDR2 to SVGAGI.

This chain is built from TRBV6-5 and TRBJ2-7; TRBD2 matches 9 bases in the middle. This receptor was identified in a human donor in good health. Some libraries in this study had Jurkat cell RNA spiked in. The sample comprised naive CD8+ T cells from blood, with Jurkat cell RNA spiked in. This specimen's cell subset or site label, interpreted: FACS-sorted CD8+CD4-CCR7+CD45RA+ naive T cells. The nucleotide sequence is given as TGTGCCAGCAGTTACGGGACTAGCAGCAACGAGCAGTACTTC. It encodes CASSYGTSSNEQYF.